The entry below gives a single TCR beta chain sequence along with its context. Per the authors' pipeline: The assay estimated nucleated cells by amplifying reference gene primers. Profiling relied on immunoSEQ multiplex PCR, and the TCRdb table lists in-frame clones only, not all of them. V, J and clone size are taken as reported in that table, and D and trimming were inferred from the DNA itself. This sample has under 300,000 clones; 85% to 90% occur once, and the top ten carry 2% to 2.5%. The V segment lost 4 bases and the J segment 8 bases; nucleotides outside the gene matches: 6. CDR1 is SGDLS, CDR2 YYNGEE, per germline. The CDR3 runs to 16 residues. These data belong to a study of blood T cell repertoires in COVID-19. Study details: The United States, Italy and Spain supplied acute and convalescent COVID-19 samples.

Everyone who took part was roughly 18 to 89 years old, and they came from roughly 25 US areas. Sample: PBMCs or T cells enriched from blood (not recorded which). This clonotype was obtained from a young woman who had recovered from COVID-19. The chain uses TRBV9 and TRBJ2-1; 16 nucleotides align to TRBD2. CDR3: CASSPSGTSGGDEQFF. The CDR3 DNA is TGTGCCAGCAGCCCCTCCGGGACTAGCGGGGGGGATGAGCAGTTCTTC.